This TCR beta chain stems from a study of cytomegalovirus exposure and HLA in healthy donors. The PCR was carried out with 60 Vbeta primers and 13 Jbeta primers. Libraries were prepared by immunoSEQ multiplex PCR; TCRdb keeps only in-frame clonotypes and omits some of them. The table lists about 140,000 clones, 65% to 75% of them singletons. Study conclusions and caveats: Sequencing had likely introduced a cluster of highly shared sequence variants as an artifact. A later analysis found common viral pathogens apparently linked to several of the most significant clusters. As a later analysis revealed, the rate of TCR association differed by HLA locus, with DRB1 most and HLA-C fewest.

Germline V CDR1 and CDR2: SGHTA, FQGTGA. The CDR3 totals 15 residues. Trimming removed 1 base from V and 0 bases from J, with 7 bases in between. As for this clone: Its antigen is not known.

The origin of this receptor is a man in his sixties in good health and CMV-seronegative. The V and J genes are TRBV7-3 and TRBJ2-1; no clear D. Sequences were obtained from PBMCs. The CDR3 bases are TGTGCCAGCAGCTTAATGGGCCCCTCCTACAATGAGCAGTTCTTC. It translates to CASSLMGPSYNEQFF.